This TCR beta chain was recorded in a study of OX40 agonist ivuxolimab in advanced cancers. Findings and caveats of the study: Within 6 weeks, CD4+ and CD8+ blood T cells expanded clonally at 0.1 to 3.0 mg/kg.

This CDR3 has 14 residues. V shed 8 bases and J shed 3 bases, with 16 bases lying between them. Germline-derived CDR1 and CDR2 are ENHRY and SYGVKD. Assay: immunoSEQ multiplex PCR; the TCRdb copy retains only in-frame clones and omits some. The sample has some 70,000 clones; about nine tenths are singletons. With regard to this clone: Its specificity is unknown.

The origin of this receptor is an adult with an advanced solid tumor such as melanoma, head and neck, liver or kidney cancer. This chain connects TRBV10-3 to TRBJ1-1; D is undetermined. Sequenced material: CD4+ or CD8+ T cells sorted from blood, taken in a trial of the OX40 agonist ivuxolimab. Here the CDR3 reads CAIGSAREYTEAFF. CDR3 DNA: TGTGCCATCGGGAGTGCGCGGGAGTACACTGAAGCTTTCTTT.